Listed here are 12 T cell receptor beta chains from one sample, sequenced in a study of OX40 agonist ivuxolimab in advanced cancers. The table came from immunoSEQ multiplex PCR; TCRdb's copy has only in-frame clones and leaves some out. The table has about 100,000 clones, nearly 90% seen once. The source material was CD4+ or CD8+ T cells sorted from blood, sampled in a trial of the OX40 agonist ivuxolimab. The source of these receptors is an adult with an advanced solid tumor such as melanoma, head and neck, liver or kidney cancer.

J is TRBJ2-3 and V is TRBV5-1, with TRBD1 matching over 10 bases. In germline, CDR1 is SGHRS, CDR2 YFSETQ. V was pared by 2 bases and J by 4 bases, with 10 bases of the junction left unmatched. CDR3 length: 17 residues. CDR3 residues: CASSLKLAGQGADTQYF. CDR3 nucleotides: TGCGCCAGCAGCTTAAAATTGGCCGGACAGGGGGCAGATACGCAGTATTTT.

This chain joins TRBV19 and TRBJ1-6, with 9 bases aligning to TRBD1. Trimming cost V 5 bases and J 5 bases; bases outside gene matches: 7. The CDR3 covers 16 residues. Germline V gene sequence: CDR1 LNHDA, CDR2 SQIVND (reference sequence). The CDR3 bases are TGTGCCAGTAGTGACACAGGGGGCCCGAATAATTCACCCCTCCACTTT. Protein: CASSDTGGPNNSPLHF.

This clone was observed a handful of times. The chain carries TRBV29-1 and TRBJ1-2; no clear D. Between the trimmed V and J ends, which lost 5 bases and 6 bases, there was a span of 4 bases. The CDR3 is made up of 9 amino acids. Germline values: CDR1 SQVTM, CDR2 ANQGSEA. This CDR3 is CSVSDGYTF. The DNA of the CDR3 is TGCAGCGTTAGTGATGGCTACACCTTC.

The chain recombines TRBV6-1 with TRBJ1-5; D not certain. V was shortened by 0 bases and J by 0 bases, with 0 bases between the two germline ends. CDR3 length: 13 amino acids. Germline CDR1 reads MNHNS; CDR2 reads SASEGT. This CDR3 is CASSEASNQPQHF. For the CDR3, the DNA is TGTGCCAGCAGTGAAGCTAGCAATCAGCCCCAGCATTTT.

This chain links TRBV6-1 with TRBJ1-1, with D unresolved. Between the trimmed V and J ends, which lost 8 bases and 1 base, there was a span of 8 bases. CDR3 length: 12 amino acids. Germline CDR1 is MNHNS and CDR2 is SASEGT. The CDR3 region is CASANPNTEAFF. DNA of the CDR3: TGTGCCAGCGCAAATCCGAACACTGAAGCTTTCTTT.

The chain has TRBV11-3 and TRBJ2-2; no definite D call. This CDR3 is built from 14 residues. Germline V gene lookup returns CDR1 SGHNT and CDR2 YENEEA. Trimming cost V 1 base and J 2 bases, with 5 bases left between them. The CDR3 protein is CASSLARNTGELFF. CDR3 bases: TGTGCCAGCAGCTTAGCCAGAAACACCGGGGAGCTGTTTTTT.

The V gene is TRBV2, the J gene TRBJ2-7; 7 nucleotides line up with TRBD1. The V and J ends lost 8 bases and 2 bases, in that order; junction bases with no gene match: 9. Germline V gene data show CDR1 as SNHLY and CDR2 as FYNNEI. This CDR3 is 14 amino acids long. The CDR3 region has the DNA TGTGCCAGCGGCACAGGGGCCCTCACCTACGAGCAGTACTTC. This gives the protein CASGTGALTYEQYF.

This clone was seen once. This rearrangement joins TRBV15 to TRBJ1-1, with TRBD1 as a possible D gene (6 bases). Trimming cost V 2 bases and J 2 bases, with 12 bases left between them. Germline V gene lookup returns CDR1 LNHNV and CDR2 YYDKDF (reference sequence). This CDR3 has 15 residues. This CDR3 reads CATSRTGQPNTEAFF. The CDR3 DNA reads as TGTGCCACCAGCAGAACCGGACAGCCTAACACTGAAGCTTTCTTT.

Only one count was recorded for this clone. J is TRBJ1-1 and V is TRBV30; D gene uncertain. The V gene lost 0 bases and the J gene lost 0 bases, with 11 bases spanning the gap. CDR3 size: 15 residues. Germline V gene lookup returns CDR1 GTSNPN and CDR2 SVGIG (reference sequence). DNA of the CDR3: TGTGCCTGGAGTGTACACGGACCGATGAACACTGAAGCTTTCTTT. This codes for CAWSVHGPMNTEAFF.

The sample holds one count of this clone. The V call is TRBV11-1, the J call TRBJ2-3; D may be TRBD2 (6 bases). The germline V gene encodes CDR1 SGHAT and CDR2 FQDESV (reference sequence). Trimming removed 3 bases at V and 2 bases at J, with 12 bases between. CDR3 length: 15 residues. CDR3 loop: CASSFSGAYTDTQYF. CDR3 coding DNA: TGTGCCAGCAGCTTTTCGGGAGCCTACACAGATACGCAGTATTTT.

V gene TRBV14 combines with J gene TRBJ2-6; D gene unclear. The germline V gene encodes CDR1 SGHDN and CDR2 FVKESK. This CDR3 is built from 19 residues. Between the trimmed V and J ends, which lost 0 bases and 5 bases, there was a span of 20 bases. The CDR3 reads CASSQDHGVDLWRANVLTF. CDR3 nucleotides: TGTGCCAGCAGCCAAGATCACGGAGTGGACCTCTGGAGGGCCAACGTCCTGACTTTC.

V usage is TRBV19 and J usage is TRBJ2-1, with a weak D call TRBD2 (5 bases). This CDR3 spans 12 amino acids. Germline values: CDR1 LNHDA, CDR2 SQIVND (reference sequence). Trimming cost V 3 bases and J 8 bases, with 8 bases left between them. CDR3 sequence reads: CASSIRGHEQFF. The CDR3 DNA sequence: TGTGCCAGTAGTATTCGCGGGCATGAGCAGTTCTTC.